This TCR beta chain was recovered during a study of T-cell reconstitution after alpha-beta-depleted transplantation in children. Molecular barcoding with unique molecular identifiers was used for the TCRbeta library. TCRdb called the PCR reads again in MiXCR, with one record for every CDR3 protein. The repertoire consists of approximately 110,000 distinct CDR3 sequences, with under 25% occurring once and the leading ten covering more than 9%. The study's findings and limits: Several hundred expanded graft clones reportedly gave rise to the alpha-beta T cells present about two months after transplant.

This clonotype was detected only a few times. Antigen: not known. The V end was cut by 1 base, the J end by 5 bases, with 7 bases between. Germline values: CDR1 SGHVS, CDR2 FQNEAQ. The CDR3 consists of 13 residues. The TCR was taken from a male patient between 2 and 10 years old who had a stem cell transplant for chronic granulomatous disease, so the T cells may come from the graft donor. The rearrangement joins TRBV7-8 to TRBJ2-3; D remains ambiguous. Material: PBMCs, mostly from graft donor cells, obtained 180 days after TCRalphabeta/CD19-depleted stem cell transplant. The CDR3 is CASSLVVLDTQYF. The CDR3 bases are TGTGCCAGCAGCTTAGTTGTGCTAGATACGCAGTATTTT.